This T cell receptor beta chain was profiled in a study of T cell responses to AZD1222 COVID-19 vaccine. This clone came up once. Antigen specificity is unknown. Broader study findings: Donors were largely white British and mainly female; clonal diversity was possibly underestimated. Following two doses of AZD1222, Spike-specific TCR breadth and depth rose.

Germline CDR1 and CDR2: KGHSH and LQKENI. The V and J ends lost 1 base and 6 bases respectively, with 13 bases between them. The CDR3 is 15 residues long. Measured with immunoSEQ multiplex PCR; TCRdb has only the in-frame clones, and not every one. The sample gives 85,000 to 90,000 clones, 85% to 90% of which show up once; just under 5% is in the top ten. This receptor was obtained from an adult who received the AZD1222 COVID-19 vaccine. This specimen consisted of peripheral blood, obtained 28 days after the second AZD1222 dose. The chain uses TRBV18 and TRBJ2-1; D gene ambiguous. CDR3 DNA: TGTGCCAGCTCACCACGGTACGGACCCGGCAATGAGCAGTTCTTC. Amino acid sequence: CASSPRYGPGNEQFF.